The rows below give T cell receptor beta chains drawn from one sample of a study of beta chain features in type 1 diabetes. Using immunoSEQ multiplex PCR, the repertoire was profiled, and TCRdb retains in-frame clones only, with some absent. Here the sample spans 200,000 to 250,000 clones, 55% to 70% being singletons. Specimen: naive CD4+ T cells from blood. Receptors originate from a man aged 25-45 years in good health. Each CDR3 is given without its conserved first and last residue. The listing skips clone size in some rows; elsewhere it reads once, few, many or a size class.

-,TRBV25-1,AGGTAGQETQY
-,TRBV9,ASSVGQQETQY
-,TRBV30,AWSVSSGSYEQY
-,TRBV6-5,ATRQGHTYGYT
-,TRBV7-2,ASSPSGGPDTQY
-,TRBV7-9,ASSQPGQEPQNTEAF
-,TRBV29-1,SVGGLAGGSSYNEQF
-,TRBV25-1,ASSGSQRQVETQY
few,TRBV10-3,ATGGLAGVLGEQF
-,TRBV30,AWSWNTEAF
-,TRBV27,ASVLDGLAGREQF
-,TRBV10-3,AIQGTNTGELF
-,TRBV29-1,SVERAQGDEQF
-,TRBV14,ASSLLTGYGGYT
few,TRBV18,ASSTNRAGETQY
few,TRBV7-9,ASSLVWRNTGELF
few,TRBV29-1,SVARDSLSYEQY
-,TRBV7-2,ASSQGSFVKNIQY
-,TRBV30,AWSSGASYEQY
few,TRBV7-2,ASSLLVGEQF
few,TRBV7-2,ASSLGTASGRGSYEQY
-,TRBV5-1,ASSGDNEQF
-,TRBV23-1,ASSQSELSAEAF
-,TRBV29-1,SVGTRALQETQY
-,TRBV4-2,ASSQGWTDETQY
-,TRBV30,AWKGQGSSPLH
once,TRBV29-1,SHSGGGETQY
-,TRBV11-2,ASSFKRTGWDEQF
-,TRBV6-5,ASRRTSAETQY
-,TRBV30,AWSLTGGFSPLH
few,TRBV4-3,ASSQDPGRWETQY
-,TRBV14,ASARESPDTQY
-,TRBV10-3,AATSYPYEQY
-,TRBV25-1,ASSEARRYQETQY
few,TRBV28,ASSHSGTAKETQY
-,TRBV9,ASSDSEGYEQY
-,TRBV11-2,ASSLDGTGRNIQY
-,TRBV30,AWSPGRGNQPQH
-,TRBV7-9,ASSLAMGEQY
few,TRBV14,ASSRGLAGGETQY
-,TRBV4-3,ASSQEISAGAYYGYT
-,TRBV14,ASSPLGTRAGYGYT
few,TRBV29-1,SVVRGAWSTQY
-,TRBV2,ASRVTGELF
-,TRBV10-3,AISESGRLNTEAF
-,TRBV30,AWSVRAADEAF
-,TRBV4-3,ASSHSAEGRLREQY
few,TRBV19,ASSQGIGGYT
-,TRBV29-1,SVESQYNTEAF
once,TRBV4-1,ASSQDTTAGANVLT
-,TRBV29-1,SVNGSSYEQY
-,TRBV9,ASSSGTLYVGTEAF
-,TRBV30,AWSALAGGDEQY
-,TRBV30,AWSQSKEQY
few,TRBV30,AWSVLTAQETQY
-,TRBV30,AWETGSSNTEAF
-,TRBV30,AWSVEGGDQPQH
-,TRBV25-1,ASSARQGAESSPLH
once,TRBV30,AWSILGRPKQY